Here is one T cell receptor (beta chain) with its context. Its antigen is undetermined. At one end, the junction sequence differs from germline, possibly due to a read error. The record originates from a study of cytomegalovirus exposure and HLA in healthy donors. The PCR made use of 60 Vbeta and 13 Jbeta primers. The table came from immunoSEQ multiplex PCR; TCRdb's copy has only in-frame clones and leaves some out. The sample holds more than 90,000 clones, approximately 71% seen once. The CDR3 has 14 residues. Germline lookup yields CDR1 SSHAT and CDR2 FNYEAQ (reference sequence). Study outcomes and limitations: An ancestry cluster, one associated with Asian ancestry, reportedly showed fewer N-insertions than the 666-donor mean in a later analysis.

The sequence was obtained from a man aged 45 to 65 in good health and CMV-seronegative. The specimen sequenced was PBMCs. The chain recombines TRBV7-7 with TRBJ2-2; D remains ambiguous. The chain's CDR3 is CASSLALHKGELFF. CDR3 DNA: TGTGCTAGCAGCTTAGCTTTGCACAAAGGGGAGCTGTTTTTT.